Here is one T cell receptor beta chain with its context. The target antigen is unknown. Assay: immunoSEQ multiplex PCR; the TCRdb copy retains only in-frame clones and omits some. Among tens of thousands of clones, approximately 90% were seen once, and the ten largest hold around 5%. These data originate in a study of T cell responses to AZD1222 COVID-19 vaccine. Study results and caveats: Spike-specific TCR repertoires showed rising breadth and depth after two AZD1222 doses.

The CDR3 has 16 amino acids. Germline V gives CDR1 SGHRS, CDR2 YFSETQ. V shed 0 bases and J shed 1 base, with 13 bases lying between them. Sequenced material: peripheral blood, taken on day 0 of AZD1222 vaccination. The sequence was collected from an adult in good health. The chain is built from TRBV5-1 and TRBJ1-1; tentatively, D is TRBD1 (5 bases). The chain's CDR3 is CASSLGIGTGNTEAFF. CDR3 sequence (DNA): TGCGCCAGCAGCTTGGGGATCGGGACTGGGAACACTGAAGCTTTCTTT.